This T cell receptor (beta chain) was captured by sequencing in a study of blood T cell repertoires in COVID-19. Looking at the study overall: Collection of acute and convalescent COVID-19 samples took place in the United States, Italy and Spain. The cDNA or gDNA used as material had been derived from T cells, B-cell-depleted T cells, or PBMCs.

Per the study methods: Reference gene primer amplification yielded estimated nucleated cell counts. Sequencing used immunoSEQ multiplex PCR; TCRdb keeps in-frame clones, though not all of them. V and J calls and clone size follow that table, whereas D and trimming were derived from the DNA. The profile shows roughly 250,000 clones, approximately 90% of them singletons. This TCR was sampled from a woman in her thirties or forties who had recovered from COVID-19. Sequenced input: peripheral blood.

CDR3 sequence (DNA): TGTGCCTGGAGTGTCCGAGGCGCATCGGGTGGCTACACCTTC. The encoded protein is CAWSVRGASGGYTF. The V call is TRBV30, the J call TRBJ1-2, with no clear D. Germline-derived CDR1 and CDR2 are GTSNPN and SVGIG (reference sequence). The V and J ends lost 0 bases and 7 bases respectively, with 15 bases between them. This CDR3 spans 14 amino acids.